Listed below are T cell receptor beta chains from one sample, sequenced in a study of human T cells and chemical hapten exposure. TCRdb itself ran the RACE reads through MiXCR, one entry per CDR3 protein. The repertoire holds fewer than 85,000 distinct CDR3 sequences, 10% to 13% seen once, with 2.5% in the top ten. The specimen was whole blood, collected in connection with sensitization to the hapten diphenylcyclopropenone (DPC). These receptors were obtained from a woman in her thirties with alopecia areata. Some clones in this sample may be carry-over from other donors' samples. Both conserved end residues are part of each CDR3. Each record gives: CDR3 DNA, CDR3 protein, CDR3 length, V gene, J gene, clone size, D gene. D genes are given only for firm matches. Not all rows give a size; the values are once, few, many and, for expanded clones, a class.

TGTGCCAGTAGTATTGGTCAGTCGGATCAGCCCCAGCATTTT	CASSIGQSDQPQHF	14	TRBV19	TRBJ1-5	NA	NA
TGTGCCAGCAGTTTACCAGGGGTTAAGAACACTGAAGCTTTCTTT	CASSLPGVKNTEAFF	15	TRBV28	TRBJ1-1	few	NA
TGCGCCAGCAGCCCACCGGGTGCAGATACGCAGTATTTT	CASSPPGADTQYF	13	TRBV5-1	TRBJ2-3	NA	NA
TGTGCCAGCAGCCACGGACTAGCCGGGGAGCTGTTTTTT	CASSHGLAGELFF	13	TRBV7-9	TRBJ2-2	NA	TRBD2
TGTGCCAGCAGCCCTACGGCCCTGGGGACTGAAGCTTTCTTT	CASSPTALGTEAFF	14	TRBV5-4	TRBJ1-1	few	NA
TGCAGCGTTGAATATACAGAGGGCACTGAAGCTTTCTTT	CSVEYTEGTEAFF	13	TRBV29-1	TRBJ1-1	many	NA
TGTGCCAGCACTGAACAGGGGACAGGCAAGTACTTC	CASTEQGTGKYF	12	TRBV6-1	TRBJ2-7	few	TRBD1
TGTGCCAGCAGCTCGTTTGGAGCGATGCAGACCCAGTACTTC	CASSSFGAMQTQYF	14	TRBV7-9	TRBJ2-5	many	NA
TGCAGCGTTTCACAGGGGAGGGTGGAGACCCAGTACTTC	CSVSQGRVETQYF	13	TRBV29-1	TRBJ2-5	many	NA
TGCAGTGCTGGAACCATAATGAGGGGGGATGGCTACACCTTC	CSAGTIMRGDGYTF	14	TRBV20-1	TRBJ1-2	many	NA
TGTGCCAGCAGCTCCCGGGAGCAAGAGACCCAGTACTTC	CASSSREQETQYF	13	TRBV11-2	TRBJ2-5	few	NA
TGTGCCAGCAGGACAGGTTTCACAGATACGCAGTATTTT	CASRTGFTDTQYF	13	TRBV7-2	TRBJ2-3	few	NA
TGTGCCAGCAGCAAAACCGCGACAGGGCCTGAAGCTTTCTTT	CASSKTATGPEAFF	14	TRBV28	TRBJ1-1	many	TRBD1
TGCGCCAGCAGCGGGACAGGGGGCATCAACGAGCAGTACTTC	CASSGTGGINEQYF	14	TRBV5-1	TRBJ2-7	NA	TRBD1
TGTGCCAGCAGCCCTAACGCCTACAATGAGCAGTTCTTC	CASSPNAYNEQFF	13	TRBV9	TRBJ2-1	many	NA
TGCAGTGCTTCCCGGGACAGGGCGCTGAATTCACCCCTCCACTTT	CSASRDRALNSPLHF	15	TRBV20-1	TRBJ1-6	many	TRBD1
TGTGCCAGCAGCCCTGGGGTTCACACTGAAGCTTTCTTT	CASSPGVHTEAFF	13	TRBV3-1	TRBJ1-1	NA	NA